What follows are 15 T cell receptor beta chains derived from one specimen sequenced in a study of T cell changes during pregnancy in multiple sclerosis. Assay used: immunoSEQ multiplex PCR; TCRdb lists only in-frame clones, some missing. Of roughly 80,000 clones listed, 93% are singletons. Sequenced here: peripheral blood, sampled in the second trimester of pregnancy. These receptors originate from a female donor with multiple sclerosis, enrolled in a pregnancy study.

The V call is TRBV6-5, the J call TRBJ1-2; possible D gene TRBD1, 5 bases. CDR1 is MNHEY and CDR2 is SVGAGI in the germline V gene. Between the trimmed V and J ends, which lost 2 bases and 7 bases, there was a span of 14 bases. The CDR3 contains 14 residues. The CDR3 here is CASSYGMGLGGYTF. The CDR3 DNA follows: TGTGCCAGCAGTTACGGGATGGGGCTTGGTGGCTACACCTTC.

The chain employs TRBV27 and TRBJ1-2; no reliable D call. CDR3 length equals 9 residues. V lost 11 bases and J lost 7, with 8 bases in between. Germline CDR1 MNHEY, CDR2 SMNVEV (reference sequence). The CDR3 reads CARRGGYTF. DNA of the CDR3: TGTGCCCGCCGAGGTGGCTACACCTTC.

The rearrangement joins TRBV4-1 to TRBJ1-6, with 11 nucleotides matching TRBD1. V gave up 1 base and J gave up 5 bases; unmatched junction bases: 13. The CDR3 consists of 20 residues. The germline CDR1 and CDR2 sequences are MGHRA and YSYEKL. The CDR3 sequence: CASSQVFGQGAPANNSPLHF. The DNA for the CDR3 is TGCGCCAGCAGCCAAGTCTTCGGACAGGGGGCCCCCGCGAATAATTCACCCCTCCACTTT.

The rearrangement joins TRBV29-1 to TRBJ2-5; 8 nucleotides agree with TRBD1. V shed 4 bases, J shed 5 bases, and the junction held 9 bases outside the gene matches. The CDR3 extends over 14 amino acids. CDR1 is SQVTM, CDR2 ANQGSEA, per germline. CDR3 loop: CSVVPWTGQETQYF. CDR3 bases: TGCAGCGTTGTTCCCTGGACAGGGCAGGAGACCCAGTACTTC.

The V and J genes are TRBV19 and TRBJ2-2; 12 bases match TRBD1. CDR3 length: 15 residues. Germline assignment: CDR1 LNHDA and CDR2 SQIVND (reference sequence). Unmatched junction bases numbered 5, after V lost 5 bases and J lost 7 bases. Written as DNA, the CDR3 is TGTGCCAGTAGTGGGGGACAGGGGGCTATCGGGGAGCTGTTTTTT. Protein: CASSGGQGAIGELFF.

The sample holds a few counts of this clone. The V and J genes are TRBV29-1 and TRBJ1-2; 11 bases are shared with TRBD1. The CDR3 length is 14 residues. Germline lookup yields CDR1 SQVTM and CDR2 ANQGSEA. Trimming at V came to 2 bases and at J to 3 bases, leaving 2 bases not matched to a gene. The CDR3 DNA reads TGCAGCGTTGAACCGGGACAGGGGGACTATGGCTACACCTTC. This codes for CSVEPGQGDYGYTF.

V and J are TRBV7-8 and TRBJ2-7; unclear D gene. Germline V gives CDR1 SGHVS, CDR2 FQNEAQ. The CDR3 is 14 residues long. The V gene lost 7 bases and the J gene lost 2 bases, with 15 bases spanning the gap. CDR3 amino acids: CASTSVGRTYEQYF. In nucleotides, the CDR3 is TGTGCCAGCACCTCCGTGGGCAGGACCTACGAGCAGTACTTC. Full variable domain (missing parts from reference TRBV7-8 and TRBJ2-7): GAGVSQSPRYKVAKRGQDVALRCDPISGHVSLFWYQQALGQGPEFLTYFQNEAQLDKSGLPSDRFFAERPEGSVSTLKIQRTQQEDSAVYLCASTSVGRTYEQYFGPGTRLTVT.

J is TRBJ2-5 and V is TRBV5-1; TRBD2 matches at 9 bases. Trimming at V came to 3 bases and at J to 5 bases, leaving 8 bases not matched to a gene. The CDR3 length is 15 residues. Germline V gives CDR1 SGHRS, CDR2 YFSETQ. The DNA of the CDR3 is TGCGCCAGCAGCTCCCGGGCGGGAGGGGTTGAGACCCAGTACTTC. Protein sequence: CASSSRAGGVETQYF.

The genes are TRBV30 and TRBJ1-1, with D maybe TRBD1 (5 bases). The V end lost 1 base, the J end lost 4 bases, and 10 bases lay between the germline ends. The germline CDR1 and CDR2 sequences are GTSNPN and SVGIG (reference sequence). The CDR3 is 13 residues long. This CDR3 is CAWSEQVGTEAFF. The CDR3, as DNA: TGTGCCTGGAGTGAACAGGTGGGCACTGAAGCTTTCTTT. The whole variable domain, remainder taken from reference TRBV30 and TRBJ1-1, is SQTIHQWPATLVQPVGSPLSLECTVEGTSNPNLYWYRQAAGRGLQLLFYSVGIGQISSEVPQNLSASRPQDRQFILSSKKLLLSDSGFYLCAWSEQVGTEAFFGQGTRLTVV.

V gene TRBV9 combines with J gene TRBJ2-3; 10 positions match TRBD2. V lost 0 bases and J lost 9; bases outside the gene matches: 7. The CDR3 covers 15 residues. Germline V gene data show CDR1 as SGDLS and CDR2 as YYNGEE. The CDR3 loop is CASSVAPASGGTQYF. CDR3 bases: TGTGCCAGCAGCGTAGCTCCGGCTAGCGGGGGCACGCAGTATTTT.

V gene TRBV19 combines with J gene TRBJ2-4; 8 bases agree with TRBD1. The CDR3 length is 15 residues. V trimming: 6 bases; J trimming: 7 bases; junction bases outside the gene matches: 11. In germline, CDR1 is LNHDA, CDR2 SQIVND (reference sequence). The CDR3 region is CASRSRDRTENIQYF. CDR3 in DNA: TGTGCCAGTAGGAGTAGGGACAGGACGGAGAACATTCAGTACTTC.

The J gene is TRBJ1-2, the V gene TRBV19; D gene ambiguous. From germline, CDR1 is LNHDA and CDR2 SQIVND (reference sequence). The CDR3 extends over 14 amino acids. Trimming stripped 6 bases from V and 8 bases from J, with 19 bases between. The CDR3 protein is CASSPGRTMWGYTF. The CDR3 nucleotides read TGTGCCAGTAGCCCGGGAAGAACTATGTGGGGCTACACCTTC.

The genes are TRBV7-3 and TRBJ2-7; 8 bases are shared with TRBD2. The CDR3 has 15 residues. The germline gives CDR1 SGHTA, CDR2 FQGTGA. With 2 bases clipped from V and 3 bases from J, the junction kept 6 bases outside the gene matches. The CDR3 DNA sequence: TGTGCCAGCAGCTTATCGGTTGGGACTAGCTACGAGCAGTACTTC. Translation gives CASSLSVGTSYEQYF.

The chain's CDR3 is CASSSTRAGDNEQFF. CDR3 DNA sequence: TGTGCCAGCAGCTCGACCCGAGCGGGGGACAATGAGCAGTTCTTC. The chain couples TRBV7-9 to TRBJ2-1, with 8 bases identical to TRBD2. V was clipped by 4 bases and J by 5 bases; unmatched bases: 7. Germline lookup yields CDR1 SEHNR and CDR2 FQNEAQ (reference sequence). This CDR3 is built from 15 residues.

The V and J genes are TRBV2 and TRBJ2-7, with D tentatively TRBD1 (5 bases). Germline assignment: CDR1 SNHLY and CDR2 FYNNEI. V gave up 11 bases and J gave up 1 base, with 15 bases separating them. The CDR3 covers 13 residues. In DNA form, the CDR3 reads TGTGCCGGACAAGATATTGGGTCCTACGAGCAGTACTTC. Translation gives CAGQDIGSYEQYF.